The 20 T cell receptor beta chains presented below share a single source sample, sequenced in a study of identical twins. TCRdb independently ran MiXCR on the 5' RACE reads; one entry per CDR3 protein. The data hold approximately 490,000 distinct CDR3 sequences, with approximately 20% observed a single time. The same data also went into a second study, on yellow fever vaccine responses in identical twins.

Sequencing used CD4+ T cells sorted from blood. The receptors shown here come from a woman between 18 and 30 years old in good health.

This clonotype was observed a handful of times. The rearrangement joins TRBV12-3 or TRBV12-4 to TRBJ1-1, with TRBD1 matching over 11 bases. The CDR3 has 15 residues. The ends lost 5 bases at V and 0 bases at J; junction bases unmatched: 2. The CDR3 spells CASSRDRGVNTEAFF. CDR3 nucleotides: TGTGCCAGCAGTAGGGACAGGGGGGTGAACACTGAAGCTTTCTTT.

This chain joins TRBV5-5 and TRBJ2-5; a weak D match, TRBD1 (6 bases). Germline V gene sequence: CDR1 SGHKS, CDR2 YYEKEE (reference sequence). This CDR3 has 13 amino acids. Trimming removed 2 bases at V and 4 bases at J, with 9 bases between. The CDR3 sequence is CASSFLGAETQYF. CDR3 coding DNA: TGTGCCAGCAGCTTTCTGGGGGCAGAGACCCAGTACTTC.

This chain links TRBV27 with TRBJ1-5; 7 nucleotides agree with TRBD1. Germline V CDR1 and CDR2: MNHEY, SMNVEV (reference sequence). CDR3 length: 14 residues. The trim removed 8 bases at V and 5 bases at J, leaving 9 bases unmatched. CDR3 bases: TGTGCCAGCCGGGGCAGGGGGGAGCATCAGCCCCAGCATTTT. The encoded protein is CASRGRGEHQPQHF.

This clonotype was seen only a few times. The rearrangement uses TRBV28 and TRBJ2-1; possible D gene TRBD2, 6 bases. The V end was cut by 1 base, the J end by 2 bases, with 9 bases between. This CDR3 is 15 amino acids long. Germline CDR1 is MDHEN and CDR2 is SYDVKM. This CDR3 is CASSLYSGAYNEQFF. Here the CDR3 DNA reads TGTGCCAGCAGTTTATATTCGGGGGCCTACAATGAGCAGTTCTTC.

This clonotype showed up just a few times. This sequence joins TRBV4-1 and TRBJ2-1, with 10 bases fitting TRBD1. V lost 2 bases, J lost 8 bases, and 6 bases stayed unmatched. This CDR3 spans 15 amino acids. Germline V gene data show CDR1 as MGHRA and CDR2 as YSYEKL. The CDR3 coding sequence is TGCGCCAGCAGCCAACGACAGGGGGCGCAGGATGAGCAGTTCTTC. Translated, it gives CASSQRQGAQDEQFF.

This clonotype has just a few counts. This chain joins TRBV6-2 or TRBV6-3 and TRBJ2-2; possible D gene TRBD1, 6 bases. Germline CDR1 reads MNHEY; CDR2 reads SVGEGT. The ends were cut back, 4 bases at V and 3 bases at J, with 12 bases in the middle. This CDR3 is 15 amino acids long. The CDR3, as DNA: TGTGCCAGCAGTTTTCCACAGGGCTACACCGGGGAGCTGTTTTTT. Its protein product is CASSFPQGYTGELFF.

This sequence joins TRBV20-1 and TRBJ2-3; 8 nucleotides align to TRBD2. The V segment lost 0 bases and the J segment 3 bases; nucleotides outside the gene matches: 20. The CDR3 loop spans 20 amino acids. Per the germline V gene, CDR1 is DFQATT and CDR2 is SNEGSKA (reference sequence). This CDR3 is CSARDFMSSGGPGRTDTQYF. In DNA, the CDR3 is TGCAGTGCTAGAGATTTCATGTCGTCGGGGGGGCCGGGCCGGACAGATACGCAGTATTTT.

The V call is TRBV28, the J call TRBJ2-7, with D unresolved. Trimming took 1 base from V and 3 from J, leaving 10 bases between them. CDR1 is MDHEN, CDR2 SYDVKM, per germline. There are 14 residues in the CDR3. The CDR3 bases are TGTGCCAGCAGTTTATCTGGGCCGCGCTACGAGCAGTACGTC. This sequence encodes CASSLSGPRYEQYV.

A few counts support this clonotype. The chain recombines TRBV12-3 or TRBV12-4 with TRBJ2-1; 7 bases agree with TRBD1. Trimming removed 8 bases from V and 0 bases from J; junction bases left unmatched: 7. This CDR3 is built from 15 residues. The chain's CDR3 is CASSGQVSSYNEQFF. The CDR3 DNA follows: TGTGCCAGCTCAGGACAGGTTAGCTCCTACAATGAGCAGTTCTTC.

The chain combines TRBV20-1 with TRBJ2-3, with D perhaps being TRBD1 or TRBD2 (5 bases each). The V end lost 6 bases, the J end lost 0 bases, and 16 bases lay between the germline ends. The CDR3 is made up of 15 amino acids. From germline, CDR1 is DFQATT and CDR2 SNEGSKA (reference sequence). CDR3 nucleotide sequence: TGCAGTGCAAGGACGGGGACCGCAAGCACAGATACGCAGTATTTT. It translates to CSARTGTASTDTQYF.

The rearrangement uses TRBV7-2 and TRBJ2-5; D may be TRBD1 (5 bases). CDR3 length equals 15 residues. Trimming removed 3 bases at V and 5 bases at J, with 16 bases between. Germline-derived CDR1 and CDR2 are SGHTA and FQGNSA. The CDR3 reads CASSFRKGGAETQYF. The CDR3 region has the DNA TGTGCCAGCAGCTTCCGTAAAGGTGGGGCGGAGACCCAGTACTTC.

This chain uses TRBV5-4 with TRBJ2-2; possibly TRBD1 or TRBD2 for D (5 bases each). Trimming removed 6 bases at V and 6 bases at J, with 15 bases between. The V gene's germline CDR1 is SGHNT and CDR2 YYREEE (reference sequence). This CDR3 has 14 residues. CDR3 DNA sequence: TGTGCCAGCACCAGGGACGCGGCATCCGGGGAGCTGTTTTTT. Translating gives CASTRDAASGELFF.

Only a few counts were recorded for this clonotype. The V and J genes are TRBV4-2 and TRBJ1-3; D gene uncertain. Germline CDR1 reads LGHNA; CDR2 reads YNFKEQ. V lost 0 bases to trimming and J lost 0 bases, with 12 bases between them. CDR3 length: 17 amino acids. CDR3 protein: CASSQDPTGISGNTIYF. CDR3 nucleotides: TGTGCCAGCAGCCAAGATCCCACGGGAATCTCTGGAAACACCATATATTTT.

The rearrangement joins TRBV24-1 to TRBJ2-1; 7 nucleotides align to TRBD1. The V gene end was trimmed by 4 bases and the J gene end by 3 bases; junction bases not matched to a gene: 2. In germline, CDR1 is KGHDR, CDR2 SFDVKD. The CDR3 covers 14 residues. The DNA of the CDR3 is TGTGCCACCAGTGAGAGACAGGGCTACAATGAGCAGTTCTTC. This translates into CATSERQGYNEQFF.

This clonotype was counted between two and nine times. CDR3 protein: CASSLSGSGSRDEQFF. CDR3 coding DNA: TGTGCCAGTAGTCTATCGGGCAGTGGATCCCGAGATGAGCAGTTCTTC. J is TRBJ2-1 and V is TRBV19; D unresolved. Germline CDR1 is LNHDA and CDR2 is SQIVND (reference sequence). The CDR3 totals 16 residues. The ends were cut back, 5 bases at V and 8 bases at J, with 22 bases in the middle. Complete variable domain (other parts from reference TRBV19 and TRBJ2-1): DGGITQSPKYLFRKEGQNVTLSCEQNLNHDAMYWYRQDPGQGLRLIYYSQIVNDFQKGDIAEGYSVSREKKESFPLTVTSAQKNPTAFYLCASSLSGSGSRDEQFFGPGTRLTVL.

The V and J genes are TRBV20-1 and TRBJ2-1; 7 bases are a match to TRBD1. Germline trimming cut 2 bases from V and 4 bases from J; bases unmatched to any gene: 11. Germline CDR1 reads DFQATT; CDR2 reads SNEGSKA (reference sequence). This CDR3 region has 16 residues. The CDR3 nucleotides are TGCAGTGCTAGAACACGGACAGGCCAGGGGTACAATGAGCAGTTCTTC. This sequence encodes CSARTRTGQGYNEQFF.

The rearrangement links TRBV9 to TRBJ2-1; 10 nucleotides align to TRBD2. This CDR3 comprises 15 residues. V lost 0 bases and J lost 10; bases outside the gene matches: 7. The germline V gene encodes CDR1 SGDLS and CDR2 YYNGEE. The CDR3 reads CASSVEASGGREQFF. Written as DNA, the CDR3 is TGTGCCAGCAGCGTAGAGGCTAGCGGGGGTCGGGAGCAGTTCTTC.

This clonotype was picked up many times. The CDR3 region is CASSLATGRRLRGTDTQYF. CDR3 nucleotide sequence: TGCGCCAGCAGCTTGGCGACAGGACGAAGACTACGCGGCACAGATACGCAGTATTTT. The J gene is TRBJ2-3, the V gene TRBV5-1, with D tentatively TRBD1 (6 bases). V was shortened by 0 bases and J by 1 base, with 21 bases between the two germline ends. Germline loops: CDR1 SGHRS, CDR2 YFSETQ. This CDR3 is built from 19 residues.

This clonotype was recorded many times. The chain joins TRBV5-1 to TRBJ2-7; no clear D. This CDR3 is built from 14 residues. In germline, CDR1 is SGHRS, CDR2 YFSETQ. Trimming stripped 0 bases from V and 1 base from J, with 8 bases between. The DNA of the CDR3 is TGCGCCAGCAGCTTGGGACTGGCTTCCTACGAGCAGTACTTC. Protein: CASSLGLASYEQYF.

The chain's CDR3 is CASSLEGPTDTQYF. Written as DNA, the CDR3 is TGCGCCAGCAGCTTGGAAGGGCCGACCGATACGCAGTATTTT. The J gene is TRBJ2-3, the V gene TRBV5-1; D not resolved. Germline values: CDR1 SGHRS, CDR2 YFSETQ. V lost 0 bases and J 6 bases, leaving 11 bases between the germline ends. This CDR3 comprises 14 residues.